This T cell receptor beta chain was captured by sequencing in a study of blood T cell repertoires in COVID-19. Study-level information: PBMCs, B-cell-depleted T cells, or T cells provided the cDNA or gDNA that made up the material.

This clone has only a few counts. TCRdb's table, derived via immunoSEQ multiplex PCR, lists solely in-frame clones and lacks some. The sample lists 200,000 to 250,000 clones; about 86% were seen once. The clonotype originates from a woman aged 40 to 49 with acute COVID-19. Sequencing input: PBMCs or T cells enriched from blood (not recorded which).

The CDR3 protein is CASTTELVGTEAFF. CDR3 nucleotides: TGTGCCAGCACCACTGAACTAGTGGGCACTGAAGCTTTCTTT. V gene TRBV14 combines with J gene TRBJ1-1; D gene uncertain. Germline assignment: CDR1 SGHDN and CDR2 FVKESK. V was clipped by 7 bases and J by 4 bases, with 16 bases between them. This CDR3 comprises 14 residues.